The next 9 T cell receptor beta chains were all read from a single sample in a study of blood T cells in healthy people across ages. Primers used in a second PCR of about 6 to 11 cycles were a sample-barcoded 5' primer and a J-beta primer mix. TCRdb ran MiXCR on the 5' RACE reads and lists one entry per CDR3 protein. The sample lists about 770,000 distinct CDR3 sequences, around 42% occurring once. The sample comprised blood. The source is a man between 60 and 75 years old in good health.

This clonotype has ten or more counts. This chain links TRBV28 with TRBJ2-7, with 8 bases fitting TRBD1. The CDR3 contains 15 residues. After removal of 4 bases from V and 0 bases from J, the junction contained 5 bases not matched to a gene. From germline, CDR1 is MDHEN and CDR2 SYDVKM. DNA of the CDR3: TGTGCCAGCAGTTCACAGGGGGTAAGCTCCTACGAGCAGTACTTC. Protein: CASSSQGVSSYEQYF.

The rearrangement links TRBV11-2 to TRBJ2-3; 10 positions agree with TRBD2. The germline CDR1 and CDR2 sequences are SGHAT and FQNNGV. With V trimmed by 0 bases and J by 10 bases, 13 bases remained unmatched. The CDR3 sequence is 17 residues long. The CDR3, as DNA: TGTGCCAGCAGCTTAGATTCGCTAGCGGGGGCGCCAGGGGCGCAGTATTTT. The encoded protein is CASSLDSLAGAPGAQYF. Full variable domain (remainder filled in from reference TRBV11-2 and TRBJ2-3): EAGVAQSPRYKIIEKRQSVAFWCNPISGHATLYWYQQILGQGPKLLIQFQNNGVVDDSQLPKDRFSAERLKGVDSTLKIQPAKLEDSAVYLCASSLDSLAGAPGAQYFGPGTRLTVL.

A single count supports this clonotype. V usage is TRBV12-3 or TRBV12-4 and J usage is TRBJ2-7; D gene unclear. The CDR3 contains 10 residues. Trimming pared 8 bases from V and 5 bases from J, leaving 7 bases between. This CDR3 reads CASPNHEQYF. CDR3 in DNA: TGTGCCAGCCCAAACCACGAGCAGTACTTC.

The rearrangement links TRBV12-3 or TRBV12-4 to TRBJ2-1; TRBD1 might be the D (5 bases). The J call is doubtful: the DNA matches TRBJ2-7 better. This CDR3 is 15 amino acids long. The CDR3 here is CASSLRQSSYNEQYF. The DNA for the CDR3 is TGTGCCAGCAGCCTAAGACAGAGCTCCTACAATGAGCAGTACTTC.

A word on this clonotype: A read error may account for a junction end that differs from germline. The rearrangement uses TRBV6-2 or TRBV6-3 and TRBJ2-4, with 11 positions matching TRBD1. There are 17 residues in the CDR3. Germline lookup yields CDR1 MNHEY and CDR2 SVGEGT. DNA for the CDR3: TGTACCAGCAGTTTTTTCCGGGACAGGGGGGCCAAAAACATTCAGTACTTC. Its protein is CTSSFFRDRGAKNIQYF.

This chain links TRBV5-1 with TRBJ2-7, with D tentatively TRBD1 (6 bases). Trimming removed 4 bases at V and 2 bases at J, with 13 bases between. This CDR3 spans 14 amino acids. Germline V gives CDR1 SGHRS, CDR2 YFSETQ. The CDR3 sequence is CASSPEGHPYEQYF. The CDR3 DNA follows: TGCGCCAGCAGCCCAGAGGGACACCCCTACGAGCAGTACTTC.

This clonotype was seen a handful of times. The chain is built from TRBV9 and TRBJ1-1; 8 positions agree with TRBD1. This CDR3 spans 13 amino acids. The trim removed 7 bases at V and 10 bases at J, leaving 12 bases unmatched. Germline CDR1 SGDLS, CDR2 YYNGEE. The CDR3 coding sequence is TGTGCCAGCTCAGGGGGCGGGGCGGCGGTAGCTTTCTTT. Amino acids: CASSGGGAAVAFF.

This clonotype has a handful of counts. The CDR3 region is CASSQETGPSYNEQFF. Written as DNA, the CDR3 is TGCGCCAGCAGCCAAGAGACAGGGCCCTCCTACAATGAGCAGTTCTTC. This chain connects TRBV4-3 to TRBJ2-1, with 7 nucleotides matching TRBD1. CDR3 size: 16 residues. Trimming removed 0 bases from V and 0 bases from J; junction bases left unmatched: 2. Germline lookup yields CDR1 LGHNA and CDR2 YSLEER.

This clonotype was seen many times. CDR3 region: CASSPRQGYQETQYF. For the CDR3, the DNA is TGCGCCAGCAGCCCAAGACAGGGGTACCAAGAGACCCAGTACTTC. The chain is built from TRBV4-1 and TRBJ2-5, with 8 bases lining up with TRBD1. The CDR3 contains 15 residues. CDR1 is MGHRA, CDR2 YSYEKL, per germline. After removal of 4 bases from V and 0 bases from J, the junction contained 4 bases not matched to a gene.